What follows are 17 T cell receptor beta chains derived from one specimen sequenced in a study of cytomegalovirus exposure and HLA in healthy donors. A multiplex PCR was run with 60 Vbeta primers and 13 Jbeta primers. TCRdb's table, derived via immunoSEQ multiplex PCR, lists solely in-frame clones and lacks some. Among 98,000 or so clones listed, over 9.5% were seen once. The source material was PBMCs. The receptors shown here come from a man aged 35-49 years in good health and CMV-seropositive.

A word on this clone: This CDR3 is also generated by other DNA sequences in the sample. The V gene is TRBV11-2, the J gene TRBJ2-7, with D unclear. The CDR3 runs to 11 residues. V shed 4 bases and J shed 4 bases, with 5 bases lying between them. Germline assignment: CDR1 SGHAT and CDR2 FQNNGV. CDR3 sequence (DNA): TGTGCCAGCAGCTCTTATTACGAGCAGTACTTC. This translates into CASSSYYEQYF.

This chain uses TRBV9 with TRBJ2-1, with D possibly being TRBD2 (6 bases). CDR3 length: 16 residues. CDR1 SGDLS and CDR2 YYNGEE come from the germline V gene. Trimming stripped 5 bases from V and 4 bases from J, with 19 bases between. The CDR3, as DNA: TGTGCCAGCAGGGGGGTCGGGGAAGCGGGTTACAATGAGCAGTTCTTC. Residues: CASRGVGEAGYNEQFF.

The chain is built from TRBV5-1 and TRBJ2-3; TRBD2 might be the D (7 bases). Trimming left V 1 base short and J 4 bases short, with 16 bases between. This CDR3 comprises 16 residues. Per the germline V gene, CDR1 is SGHRS and CDR2 is YFSETQ. The CDR3 bases are TGCGCCAGCAGCTTGTGGGGGGGCGGGAGCGCAGATACGCAGTATTTT. Its protein product is CASSLWGGGSADTQYF. Drawing the rest from reference TRBV5-1 and TRBJ2-3, the complete variable domain is KAGVTQTPRYLIKTRGQQVTLSCSPISGHRSVSWYQQTPGQGLQFLFEYFSETQRNKGNFPGRFSGRQFSNSRSEMNVSTLELGDSALYLCASSLWGGGSADTQYFGPGTRLTVL.

This clone appeared a few times. The chain couples TRBV5-6 to TRBJ2-1; 9 positions match TRBD2. The trim removed 0 bases at V and 5 bases at J, leaving 9 bases unmatched. This CDR3 is 17 amino acids long. Germline V CDR1 and CDR2: SGHDT, YYEEEE. The CDR3 DNA follows: TGTGCCAGCAGCTTGGCCGTGGGGCGGGAGGGCCACAATGAGCAGTTCTTC. Translated: CASSLAVGREGHNEQFF.

The chain is built from TRBV11-3 and TRBJ2-5; 8 bases are shared with TRBD1. V dropped 9 bases and J dropped 0; count of bases not matched to a gene: 6. Germline CDR1 and CDR2: SGHNT and YENEEA. The CDR3 consists of 14 residues. The CDR3 loop is CASSTGQDQETQYF. For the CDR3, the DNA is TGTGCCAGTAGCACGGGACAGGACCAAGAGACCCAGTACTTC.

This clone appeared a few times. V and J are TRBV9 and TRBJ1-3, with 7 nucleotides matching TRBD1. V lost 0 bases to trimming and J lost 0 bases; unmatched junction nucleotides: 3. This CDR3 has 16 amino acids. Germline V gene data show CDR1 as SGDLS and CDR2 as YYNGEE. The CDR3 loop is CASSVEQGNSGNTIYF. For the CDR3, the DNA is TGTGCCAGCAGCGTAGAACAGGGGAACTCTGGAAACACCATATATTTT.

This sequence joins TRBV7-2 and TRBJ2-5; D not resolved. The CDR3 spans 13 residues. Trimming stripped 3 bases from V and 7 bases from J, with 12 bases between. Germline assignment: CDR1 SGHTA and CDR2 FQGNSA. The CDR3 sequence is CASSLSYLGTQYF. CDR3 sequence (DNA): TGTGCCAGCAGCTTGTCCTACCTTGGGACCCAGTACTTC.

This clone was counted between two and nine times. The genes are TRBV7-2 and TRBJ1-2; D unclear. The CDR3 has 13 residues. V was pared by 4 bases and J by 2 bases, with 8 bases between. Germline-derived CDR1 and CDR2 are SGHTA and FQGNSA. The CDR3 region is CASSSGSNYGYTF. CDR3 in DNA: TGTGCCAGCAGCTCCGGGTCCAACTATGGCTACACCTTC.

This chain joins TRBV19 and TRBJ1-1, with TRBD1 matching 7 bases. Trimming at V came to 4 bases and at J to 0 bases, leaving 11 bases not matched to a gene. The CDR3 sequence is 17 residues long. Germline values: CDR1 LNHDA, CDR2 SQIVND (reference sequence). As DNA, the CDR3 is TGTGCCAGTAGTACCCTACGGACAGGCCTAATGAACACTGAAGCTTTCTTT. Amino acids: CASSTLRTGLMNTEAFF.

CDR3 residues: CASRIGAGNTIYF. As DNA, the CDR3 is TGTGCCAGCCGCATAGGGGCTGGAAACACCATATATTTT. The chain joins TRBV14 to TRBJ1-3, with D possibly TRBD1 on 5 matching bases. V lost 8 bases and J lost 2, with 10 bases in between. There are 13 residues in the CDR3. From germline, CDR1 is SGHDN and CDR2 FVKESK. Looking up the rest from reference TRBV14 and TRBJ1-3 gives the full variable domain: EAGVTQFPSHSVIEKGQTVTLRCDPISGHDNLYWYRRVMGKEIKFLLHFVKESKQDESGMPNNRFLAERTGGTYSTLKVQPAELEDSGVYFCASRIGAGNTIYFGEGSWLTVV.

The chain couples TRBV29-1 to TRBJ2-5; a possible D gene is TRBD1 (5 bases). CDR1 and CDR2 from the germline V gene are SQVTM and ANQGSEA. V was trimmed by 6 bases and J by 0 bases, leaving 8 bases between them. CDR3 length equals 12 residues. CDR3 in DNA: TGCAGCGTCCTGACAGACCAAGAGACCCAGTACTTC. This encodes CSVLTDQETQYF.

This clone came up a few times. The rearrangement joins TRBV7-2 to TRBJ2-7; 7 bases agree with TRBD2. CDR3 length: 14 residues. V was pared by 1 base and J by 4 bases, with 4 bases of the junction left unmatched. The germline V gene encodes CDR1 SGHTA and CDR2 FQGNSA. The CDR3 nucleotides are TGTGCCAGCAGCTTAGAACGGGAGGTGTACGAGCAGTACTTC. Translated: CASSLEREVYEQYF.

This clone was counted only a few times. The chain couples TRBV25-1 to TRBJ2-3; possibly TRBD2 for D (6 bases). This CDR3 is built from 14 residues. Looked up from germline, CDR1 is MGHDK and CDR2 is SYGVNS. V lost 6 bases and J lost 4, with 14 bases in between. The CDR3 sequence is CASSRGLTPDTQYF. The CDR3, as DNA: TGTGCCAGCAGCCGTGGACTAACCCCAGATACGCAGTATTTT.

This clone was counted only a few times. Other DNA sequences in this sample translate to the same CDR3. V usage is TRBV7-2 and J usage is TRBJ1-1; tentative D call: TRBD1 (6 bases). The germline V gene encodes CDR1 SGHTA and CDR2 FQGNSA. The CDR3 spans 12 residues. V was shortened by 1 base and J by 11 bases, with 11 bases between the two germline ends. CDR3 DNA sequence: TGTGCCAGCAGCTTAGTTTACAGGGAGGCTTTCTTT. This codes for CASSLVYREAFF.

The chain employs TRBV10-3 and TRBJ1-1, with D uncertain. The CDR3 consists of 16 residues. V was pared by 5 bases and J by 5 bases, with 21 bases between. The germline gives CDR1 ENHRY, CDR2 SYGVKD. Here the CDR3 reads CAISTVEGVSGTEAFF. CDR3 nucleotide sequence: TGTGCCATCAGTACTGTGGAGGGAGTGAGTGGAACTGAAGCTTTCTTT.

This clone has only a few counts. The chain links TRBV18 to TRBJ2-7; 7 nucleotides agree with TRBD1. Germline V CDR1 and CDR2: KGHSH, LQKENI. V dropped 6 bases and J dropped 7; count of bases not matched to a gene: 15. This CDR3 comprises 15 residues. CDR3 nucleotides: TGTGCCAGCTCCCCTAACCGGGACAGCCCCTCGGAGCAGTACTTC. Translating gives CASSPNRDSPSEQYF. The variable domain in full, with the rest retrieved from reference TRBV18 and TRBJ2-7, is NAGVMQNPRHLVRRRGQEARLRCSPMKGHSHVYWYRQLPEEGLKFMVYLQKENIIDESGMPKERFSAEFPKEGPSILRIQQVVRGDSAAYFCASSPNRDSPSEQYFGPGTRLTVT.

In its sample, this clone was seen a few times. CDR3 sequence reads: CASRPPGLAAKDSYNEQFF. DNA of the CDR3: TGTGCAAGTCGCCCTCCGGGACTAGCGGCTAAAGACTCCTACAATGAGCAGTTCTTC. The chain is built from TRBV12-2 and TRBJ2-1; TRBD2, as called in the table, went unchecked against the DNA. TRBV12-2 is a known pseudogene. This CDR3 region has 19 residues.